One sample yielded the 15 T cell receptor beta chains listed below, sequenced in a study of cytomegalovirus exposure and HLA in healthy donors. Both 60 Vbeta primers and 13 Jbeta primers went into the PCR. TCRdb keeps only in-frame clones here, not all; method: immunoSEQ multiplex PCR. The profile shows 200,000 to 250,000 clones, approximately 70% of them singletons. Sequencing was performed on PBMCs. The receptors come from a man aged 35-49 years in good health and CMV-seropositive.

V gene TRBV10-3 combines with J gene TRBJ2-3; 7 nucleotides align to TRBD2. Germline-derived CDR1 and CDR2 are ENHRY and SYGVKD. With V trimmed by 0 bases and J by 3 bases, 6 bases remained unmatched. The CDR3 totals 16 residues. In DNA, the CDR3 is TGTGCCATCAGTGAGTCGGGGAGCGGGGCTACAGATACGCAGTATTTT. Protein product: CAISESGSGATDTQYF.

The CDR3 bases are TGTGCCAGCAGCCCCCTTAGCGGGGGGACCTACGAGCAGTACTTC. Translation gives CASSPLSGGTYEQYF. The chain carries TRBV7-9 and TRBJ2-7; 10 bases map to TRBD2. CDR3 length: 15 residues. The germline CDR1 and CDR2 sequences are SEHNR and FQNEAQ (reference sequence). Trimming took 5 bases from V and 2 from J; bases not matched to a gene: 6. Drawing the rest from reference TRBV7-9 and TRBJ2-7, the complete variable domain is DTGVSQNPRHKITKRGQNVTFRCDPISEHNRLYWYRQTLGQGPEFLTYFQNEAQLEKSRLLSDRFSAERPKGSFSTLEIQRTEQGDSAMYLCASSPLSGGTYEQYFGPGTRLTVT.

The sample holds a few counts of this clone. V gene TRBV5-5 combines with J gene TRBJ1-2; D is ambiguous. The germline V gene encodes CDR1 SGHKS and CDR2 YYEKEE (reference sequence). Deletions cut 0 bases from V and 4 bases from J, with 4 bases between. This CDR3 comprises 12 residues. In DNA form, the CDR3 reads TGTGCCAGCAGCTTGGCATCCTATGGCTACACCTTC. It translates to CASSLASYGYTF.

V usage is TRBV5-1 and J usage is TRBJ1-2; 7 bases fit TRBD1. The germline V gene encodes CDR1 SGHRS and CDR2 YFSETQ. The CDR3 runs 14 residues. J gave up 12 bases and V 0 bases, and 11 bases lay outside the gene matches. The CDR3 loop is CASSLEPGQKGDTF. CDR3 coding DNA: TGCGCCAGCAGCTTGGAACCGGGACAGAAAGGGGACACCTTC.

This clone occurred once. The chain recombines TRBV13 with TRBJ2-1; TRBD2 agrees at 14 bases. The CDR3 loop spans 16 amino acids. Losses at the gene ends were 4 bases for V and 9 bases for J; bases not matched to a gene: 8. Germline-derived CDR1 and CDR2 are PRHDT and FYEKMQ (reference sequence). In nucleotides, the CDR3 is TGTGCCAGCAGCTCAAGACTAGCGGGGGGGCCGGGTGAGCAGTTCTTC. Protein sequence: CASSSRLAGGPGEQFF.

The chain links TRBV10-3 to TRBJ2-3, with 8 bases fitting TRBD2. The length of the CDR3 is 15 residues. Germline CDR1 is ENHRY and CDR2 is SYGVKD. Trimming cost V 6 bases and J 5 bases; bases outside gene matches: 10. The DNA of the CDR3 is TGTGCCATCAGGCCGGGACTAGAAGGTGGAGATACGCAGTATTTT. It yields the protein CAIRPGLEGGDTQYF.

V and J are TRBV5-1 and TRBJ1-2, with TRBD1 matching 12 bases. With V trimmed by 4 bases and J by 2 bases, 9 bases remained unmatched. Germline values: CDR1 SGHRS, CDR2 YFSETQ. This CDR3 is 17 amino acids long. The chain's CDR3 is CASSDPGTGGVNYGYTF. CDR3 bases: TGCGCCAGCAGCGATCCCGGGACAGGGGGCGTCAACTATGGCTACACCTTC. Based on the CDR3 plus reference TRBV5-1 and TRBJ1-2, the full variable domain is KAGVTQTPRYLIKTRGQQVTLSCSPISGHRSVSWYQQTPGQGLQFLFEYFSETQRNKGNFPGRFSGRQFSNSRSEMNVSTLELGDSALYLCASSDPGTGGVNYGYTFGSGTRLTVV.

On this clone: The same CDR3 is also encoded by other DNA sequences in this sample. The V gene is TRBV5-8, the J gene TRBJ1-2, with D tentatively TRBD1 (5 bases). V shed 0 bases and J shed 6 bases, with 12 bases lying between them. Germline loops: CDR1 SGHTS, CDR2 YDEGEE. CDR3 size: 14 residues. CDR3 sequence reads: CASSLGQGKNGYTF. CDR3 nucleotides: TGTGCCAGCAGCTTGGGTCAGGGAAAGAATGGCTACACCTTC.

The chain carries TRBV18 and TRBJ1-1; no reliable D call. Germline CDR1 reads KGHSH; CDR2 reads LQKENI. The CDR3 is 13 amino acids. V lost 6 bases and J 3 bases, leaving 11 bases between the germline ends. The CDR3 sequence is CASSQRRDTEAFF. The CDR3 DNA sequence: TGTGCCAGCTCCCAACGGAGGGACACTGAAGCTTTCTTT.

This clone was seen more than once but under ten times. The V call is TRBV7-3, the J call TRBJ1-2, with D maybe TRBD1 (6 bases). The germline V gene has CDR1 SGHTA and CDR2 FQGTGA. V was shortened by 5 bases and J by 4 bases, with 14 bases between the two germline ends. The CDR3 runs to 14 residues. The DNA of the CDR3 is TGTGCCAGCAGCCCACAGGGCTGGGGCTATGGCTACACCTTC. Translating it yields CASSPQGWGYGYTF.

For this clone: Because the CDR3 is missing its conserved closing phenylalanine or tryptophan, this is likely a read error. DNA of the CDR3: TGTGCCAGCAGCTCCCTGGACAGGGGGCGCATAGACGAGCAGTACCTC. It translates to CASSSLDRGRIDEQYL. The V gene is TRBV7-9, the J gene TRBJ2-7; TRBD1 matches 11 bases. V shed 4 bases and J 5 bases; nucleotides not matched to a gene: 10. The CDR3 covers 16 residues. Germline V gives CDR1 SEHNR, CDR2 FQNEAQ (reference sequence).

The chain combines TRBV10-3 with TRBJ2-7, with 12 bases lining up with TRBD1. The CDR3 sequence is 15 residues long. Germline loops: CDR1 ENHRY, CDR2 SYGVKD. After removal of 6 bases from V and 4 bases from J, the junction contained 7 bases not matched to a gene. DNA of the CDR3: TGTGCCATCAGCGGGGGACAGGGGGCCGGGTACGAGCAGTACTTC. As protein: CAISGGQGAGYEQYF.

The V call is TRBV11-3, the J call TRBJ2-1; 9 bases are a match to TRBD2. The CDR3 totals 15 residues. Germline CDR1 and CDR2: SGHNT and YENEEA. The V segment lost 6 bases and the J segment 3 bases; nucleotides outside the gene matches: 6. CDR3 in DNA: TGTGCCAGCAGTTTCGATAGCGGGGGCTACAATGAGCAGTTCTTC. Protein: CASSFDSGGYNEQFF.

CDR3 protein: CASSSGQGVGNNEQFF. The CDR3 coding sequence is TGCGCCAGCAGCTCGGGTCAGGGTGTAGGTAACAATGAGCAGTTCTTC. The genes are TRBV5-1 and TRBJ2-1; the D gene is possibly TRBD1 (5 bases). This CDR3 spans 16 amino acids. V shed 3 bases and J shed 5 bases, with 18 bases lying between them. Germline V gene sequence: CDR1 SGHRS, CDR2 YFSETQ.

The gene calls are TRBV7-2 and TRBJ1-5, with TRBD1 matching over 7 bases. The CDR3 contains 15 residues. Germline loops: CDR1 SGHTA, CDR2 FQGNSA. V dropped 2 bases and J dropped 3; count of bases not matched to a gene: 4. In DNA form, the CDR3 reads TGTGCCAGCAGCTTATGGGGACAGCCCAATCAGCCCCAGCATTTT. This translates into CASSLWGQPNQPQHF.